The next 10 T cell receptor beta chains were all read from a single sample in a study of T cell responses to AZD1222 COVID-19 vaccine. Sequencing was performed with immunoSEQ multiplex PCR; in TCRdb, only in-frame clones are kept and a portion is missing. The data hold 95,000 to 100,000 clones, with more than 70% observed a single time. The specimen comprised peripheral blood, sampled 28 days after the second AZD1222 dose. These receptors came from an adult who received the AZD1222 COVID-19 vaccine.

CDR3 region: CATSRDGGYEQYF. Here the CDR3 DNA reads TGTGCCACCAGCAGAGATGGGGGCTACGAGCAGTACTTC. The chain has TRBV15 and TRBJ2-7; the D gene could be TRBD1 or TRBD2 (5 bases each). This CDR3 has 13 amino acids. From germline, CDR1 is LNHNV and CDR2 YYDKDF (reference sequence). Trimming removed 0 bases at V and 3 bases at J, with 6 bases between.

J is TRBJ2-1 and V is TRBV28, with D tentatively TRBD2 (5 bases). V was clipped by 7 bases and J by 9 bases, with 16 bases between them. The CDR3 extends over 13 amino acids. Germline-derived CDR1 and CDR2 are MDHEN and SYDVKM. The CDR3: CASTRGGSSEQFF. In DNA form, the CDR3 reads TGTGCCAGCACCCGTGGTGGGAGTAGTGAGCAGTTCTTC.

The rearrangement uses TRBV12-3 or TRBV12-4 and TRBJ2-2; possible D gene TRBD2, 6 bases. Trimming left V 5 bases short and J 10 bases short, with 14 bases between. This CDR3 spans 13 amino acids. The CDR3: CASSHTSFEELFF. The CDR3 DNA reads TGTGCCAGCAGTCATACTAGCTTTGAGGAGCTGTTTTTT.

This clone was detected only once. The chain carries TRBV10-3 and TRBJ2-1; 9 nucleotides agree with TRBD2. This CDR3 region has 17 residues. Losses at the gene ends were 3 bases for V and 9 bases for J; bases not matched to a gene: 15. Germline V gene lookup returns CDR1 ENHRY and CDR2 SYGVKD. DNA for the CDR3: TGTGCCATCAGTGACAGTCGTAGGACTAGCGCTAGTGGTGAGCAGTTCTTC. Translated, it gives CAISDSRRTSASGEQFF.

In this sample, this clone turned up once. The CDR3 DNA sequence: TGTGCCAGCAGTTTATTCGGGACAGGTGCAGATACGCAGTATTTT. Translating gives CASSLFGTGADTQYF. The V and J genes are TRBV27 and TRBJ2-3; 8 bases match TRBD1. CDR3 size: 15 residues. V dropped 1 base and J dropped 4; count of bases not matched to a gene: 4. The germline CDR1 and CDR2 sequences are MNHEY and SMNVEV (reference sequence).

This sequence joins TRBV7-8 and TRBJ2-5; D is unresolved. The CDR3 covers 15 residues. Deletions cut 1 base from V and 1 base from J, with 10 bases between. Germline V gene data show CDR1 as SGHVS and CDR2 as FQNEAQ. The CDR3 sequence: CASSLGQFVQETQYF. In DNA, the CDR3 is TGTGCCAGCAGCTTAGGGCAGTTTGTCCAAGAGACCCAGTACTTC.

This clone appeared a single time. The chain combines TRBV3-1 (or the pseudogene TRBV3-2) with TRBJ2-3, with a possible D match to TRBD2 (5 bases). The germline gives CDR1 LGHDT, CDR2 YNNKEL (reference sequence). The ends were cut back, 8 bases at V and 6 bases at J, with 9 bases in the middle. This CDR3 comprises 11 residues. The CDR3 coding sequence is TGTGCCAGCCTTCGCGGGGATACGCAGTATTTT. It yields the protein CASLRGDTQYF.

The V gene is TRBV12-3 or TRBV12-4, the J gene TRBJ2-3; no clear D gene. V was shortened by 4 bases and J by 4 bases, with 9 bases between the two germline ends. CDR3 length equals 13 residues. CDR3 DNA sequence: TGTGCCAGCAGTTCGCGATTCGCAGATACGCAGTATTTT. Protein sequence: CASSSRFADTQYF.

This rearrangement joins TRBV29-1 to TRBJ2-5; 8 bases match TRBD1. The CDR3 spans 15 residues. Germline-derived CDR1 and CDR2 are SQVTM and ANQGSEA. With 4 bases clipped from V and 4 bases from J, the junction kept 11 bases outside the gene matches. The CDR3 bases are TGCAGCGTTGCCCCCCGGGGGACAGGTGGAGAGACCCAGTACTTC. Amino acids: CSVAPRGTGGETQYF.

This chain uses TRBV5-5 with TRBJ2-1; tentative D call: TRBD2 (5 bases). Germline loops: CDR1 SGHKS, CDR2 YYEKEE (reference sequence). CDR3 length: 17 amino acids. Deletions cut 4 bases from V and 0 bases from J, with 17 bases between. Here the CDR3 reads CASSPWVARSSYNEQFF. CDR3 in DNA: TGTGCCAGCAGCCCCTGGGTAGCGCGAAGCTCCTACAATGAGCAGTTCTTC.